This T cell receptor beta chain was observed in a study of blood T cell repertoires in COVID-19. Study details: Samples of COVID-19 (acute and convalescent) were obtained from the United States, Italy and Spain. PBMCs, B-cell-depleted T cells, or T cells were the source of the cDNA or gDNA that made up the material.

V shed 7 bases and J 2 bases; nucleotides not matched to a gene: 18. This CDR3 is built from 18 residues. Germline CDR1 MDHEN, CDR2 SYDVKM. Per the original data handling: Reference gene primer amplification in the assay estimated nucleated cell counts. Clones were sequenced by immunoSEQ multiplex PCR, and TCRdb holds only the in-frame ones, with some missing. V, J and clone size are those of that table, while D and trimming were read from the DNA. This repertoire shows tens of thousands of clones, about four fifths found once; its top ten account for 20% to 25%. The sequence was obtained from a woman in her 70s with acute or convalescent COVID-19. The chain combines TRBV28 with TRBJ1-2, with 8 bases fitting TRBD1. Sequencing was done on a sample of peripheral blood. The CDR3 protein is CASTLMDRAPNTNYGYTF. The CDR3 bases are TGTGCCAGCACCCTTATGGACAGGGCCCCGAACACAAACTATGGCTACACCTTC.